These 30 T cell receptor beta chains share one sample of origin, sequenced in a study of OX40 agonist ivuxolimab in advanced cancers. Some clones are missing from TCRdb's copy, which holds only in-frame ones; the method was immunoSEQ multiplex PCR. The sample lists under 20,000 clones, about 83% occurring once. Here the sequenced sample was CD4+ or CD8+ T cells sorted from blood, taken in a trial of the OX40 agonist ivuxolimab. These receptors all stem from an adult with an advanced solid tumor such as melanoma, head and neck, liver or kidney cancer.

In this sample, this clone turned up once. The chain employs TRBV5-6 and TRBJ2-7; TRBD1 matches at 7 bases. V shed 4 bases and J 3 bases; nucleotides not matched to a gene: 7. Germline V gene sequence: CDR1 SGHDT, CDR2 YYEEEE. The CDR3 runs 14 residues. Here the CDR3 reads CASSSLQGHYEQYF. As DNA, the CDR3 is TGTGCCAGCAGCAGCTTACAGGGGCACTACGAGCAGTACTTC.

This sequence joins TRBV7-9 and TRBJ2-5; D possibly corresponds to TRBD1 (5 bases). This CDR3 is 14 amino acids long. V lost 5 bases and J 3 bases, leaving 13 bases between the germline ends. Germline V CDR1 and CDR2: SEHNR, FQNEAQ (reference sequence). The DNA for the CDR3 is TGTGCCAGCAGCCCTCCAGGGAAGGAAGAGACCCAGTACTTC. It yields the protein CASSPPGKEETQYF.

The chain links TRBV27 to TRBJ1-2; 9 bases match TRBD1. V gave up 3 bases and J gave up 5 bases; unmatched junction bases: 4. The CDR3 loop spans 14 amino acids. CDR1 MNHEY and CDR2 SMNVEV come from the germline V gene (reference sequence). The CDR3 loop is CASSFHGQGYGYTF. CDR3 nucleotides: TGTGCCAGCAGTTTCCACGGACAGGGGTATGGCTACACCTTC.

The chain uses TRBV5-1 and TRBJ1-5; perhaps TRBD1 as D (6 bases). Between the trimmed V and J ends, which lost 4 bases and 7 bases, there was a span of 18 bases. The CDR3 runs to 15 residues. From germline, CDR1 is SGHRS and CDR2 YFSETQ. Here the CDR3 reads CASSPGHPTGQPQHF. CDR3 bases: TGCGCCAGCAGCCCGGGACACCCGACGGGGCAGCCCCAGCATTTT.

The chain joins TRBV4-2 to TRBJ1-6; D may be TRBD1 (5 bases). Germline V gives CDR1 LGHNA, CDR2 YNFKEQ. With 1 base removed from V and 9 bases from J, the gap between germline ends came to 16 bases. The CDR3 covers 16 residues. The CDR3 DNA follows: TGTGCCAGCAGCCAAGTGGAGGGACGGGGGATTTCACCCCTCCACTTT. Protein sequence: CASSQVEGRGISPLHF.

The V gene is TRBV19, the J gene TRBJ2-3; the D is unclear. CDR1 and CDR2 from the germline V gene are LNHDA and SQIVND (reference sequence). Deletions cut 0 bases from V and 3 bases from J, with 4 bases between. This CDR3 comprises 13 residues. The CDR3 reads CASSIEGTDTQYF. CDR3 nucleotide sequence: TGTGCCAGTAGTATAGAGGGGACAGATACGCAGTATTTT.

V is TRBV30 and J is TRBJ1-5; 9 positions match TRBD1. The J segment lost 7 bases and the V segment lost 2 bases, leaving 6 bases of the junction unmatched. The CDR3 has 14 residues. Germline CDR1 and CDR2: GTSNPN and SVGIG (reference sequence). The CDR3 nucleotides are TGTGCCTGGAGTAGTGGGACAGGGACCCAGCCCCAGCATTTT. Its translation is CAWSSGTGTQPQHF.

The chain is built from TRBV29-1 and TRBJ1-1, with D tentatively TRBD1 (5 bases). This CDR3 is 10 amino acids long. CDR1 and CDR2 from the germline V gene are SQVTM and ANQGSEA. The V gene lost 7 bases and the J gene lost 7 bases, with 10 bases spanning the gap. CDR3 in amino acids: CSARDLEAFF. The CDR3 DNA reads TGCAGCGCTCGGGACCTTGAAGCTTTCTTT.

This clone has a single count. This rearrangement joins TRBV7-9 to TRBJ2-2; no firm D call. The germline gives CDR1 SEHNR, CDR2 FQNEAQ (reference sequence). This CDR3 contains 12 residues. Trimming cost V 0 bases and J 7 bases, with 3 bases left between them. CDR3 protein: CASSLAGGELFF. The CDR3 bases are TGTGCCAGCAGCTTAGCGGGCGGGGAGCTGTTTTTT.

The J gene is TRBJ2-7, the V gene TRBV7-3; D perhaps matches TRBD1 (5 bases). The length of the CDR3 is 13 residues. The V end lost 4 bases, the J end lost 4 bases, and 11 bases lay between the germline ends. The germline CDR1 and CDR2 sequences are SGHTA and FQGTGA. The CDR3 region is CASSSTPGYEQYF. The CDR3 DNA reads as TGTGCCAGCAGCTCGACCCCAGGGTACGAGCAGTACTTC.

The chain carries TRBV11-3 and TRBJ2-4; weak D call: TRBD1 (7 bases). V lost 5 bases and J lost 6, with 14 bases in between. There are 14 residues in the CDR3. CDR1 is SGHNT and CDR2 is YENEEA in the germline V gene. The CDR3 protein is CASSQSRGANIQYF. CDR3 coding DNA: TGTGCCAGCAGCCAAAGCAGGGGGGCAAACATTCAGTACTTC. Full variable domain (rest looked up from reference TRBV11-3 and TRBJ2-4): EAGVVQSPRYKIIEKKQPVAFWCNPISGHNTLYWYLQNLGQGPELLIRYENEEAVDDSQLPKDRFSAERLKGVDSTLKIQPAELGDSAVYLCASSQSRGANIQYFGAGTRLSVL.

The V and J genes are TRBV18 and TRBJ1-2; 7 nucleotides agree with TRBD1. Unmatched junction bases numbered 9, after V lost 3 bases and J lost 8 bases. Germline assignment: CDR1 KGHSH and CDR2 LQKENI. The CDR3 consists of 14 residues. CDR3 in amino acids: CASSPTGLENGYTF. The CDR3 coding sequence is TGTGCCAGCTCACCGACAGGGTTGGAGAACGGCTACACCTTC.

The gene calls are TRBV9 and TRBJ1-4, with D possibly being TRBD1 (6 bases). V was cut by 2 bases and J by 11 bases, with 13 bases left in between. The CDR3 loop spans 13 amino acids. Germline lookup yields CDR1 SGDLS and CDR2 YYNGEE. The CDR3 DNA follows: TGTGCCAGCAGCGTTGAGGTGACAGGCAAACTGTTTTTT. It yields the protein CASSVEVTGKLFF.

This chain uses TRBV7-6 with TRBJ1-3; D is possibly TRBD1 (5 bases). This CDR3 region has 16 residues. The V gene lost 4 bases and the J gene lost 0 bases, with 13 bases spanning the gap. The germline CDR1 and CDR2 sequences are SGHVS and FNYEAQ. CDR3 loop: CASSSSGTSSGNTIYF. The DNA of the CDR3 is TGTGCCAGCAGCTCATCCGGGACTTCCTCTGGAAACACCATATATTTT.

This clone showed up just a few times. This rearrangement joins TRBV7-8 to TRBJ2-7, with D possibly being TRBD1 (7 bases). The V end was cut by 2 bases, the J end by 4 bases, with 18 bases between. The CDR3 contains 16 residues. Germline loops: CDR1 SGHVS, CDR2 FQNEAQ. The CDR3 nucleotides are TGTGCCAGCAGCTTATCCCGGGGGACAGAACCTTACGAGCAGTACTTC. It yields the protein CASSLSRGTEPYEQYF.

The chain joins TRBV1 to TRBJ2-6. TRBV1 is termed a pseudogene. There are 16 residues in the CDR3. CDR3 region: CTSSGVSLCRANVLTF. CDR3 in DNA: TGCACCAGCAGTGGCGTCAGTTTGTGTCGGGCCAACGTCCTGACTTTC.

The chain joins TRBV7-2 to TRBJ1-5; D gene unclear. The CDR3 runs 12 residues. Trimming left V 6 bases short and J 4 bases short, with 7 bases between. Germline CDR1 and CDR2: SGHTA and FQGNSA. The CDR3 DNA reads as TGTGCCAGCAGTTCAGGTAATCAGCCCCAGCATTTT. This translates into CASSSGNQPQHF.

The chain recombines TRBV5-6 with TRBJ2-3, with 7 bases that match TRBD2. Per germline, CDR1 SGHDT and CDR2 YYEEEE. This CDR3 has 15 residues. J gave up 5 bases and V 2 bases, and 8 bases lay outside the gene matches. CDR3 sequence reads: CASSFGGSSGDTQYF. As DNA, the CDR3 is TGTGCCAGCAGCTTCGGCGGGAGCAGTGGAGATACGCAGTATTTT.

The chain is built from TRBV7-8 and TRBJ2-7; TRBD2 is a possible D gene (7 bases). In germline, CDR1 is SGHVS, CDR2 FQNEAQ. V was shortened by 1 base and J by 5 bases, with 12 bases between the two germline ends. The CDR3 sequence is 14 residues long. CDR3 sequence (DNA): TGTGCCAGCAGCTTAGGTGGGGGGGCGGACGAGCAGTACTTC. Protein: CASSLGGGADEQYF.

The chain couples TRBV7-2 to TRBJ2-1; D is tentatively TRBD1 or TRBD2 (6 bases each). The CDR3 contains 14 residues. From germline, CDR1 is SGHTA and CDR2 FQGNSA. Trimming took 5 bases from V and 7 from J, leaving 15 bases between them. The CDR3 loop is CASSTGGGINEQFF. In DNA, the CDR3 is TGTGCCAGCAGCACCGGAGGGGGGATAAATGAGCAGTTCTTC.

This clone has just one count. V usage is TRBV6-5 and J usage is TRBJ1-2; D uncertain. The CDR3 contains 13 residues. Between the trimmed V and J ends, which lost 0 bases and 8 bases, there was a span of 10 bases. Germline CDR1 is MNHEY and CDR2 is SVGAGI. CDR3 region: CASSYSSLRGYTF. CDR3 nucleotides: TGTGCCAGCAGTTACTCCTCCCTTAGGGGCTACACCTTC.

The chain uses TRBV5-4 and TRBJ2-3; 12 bases line up with TRBD2. Germline trimming cut 4 bases from V and 1 base from J; bases unmatched to any gene: 1. The CDR3 runs 15 residues. Germline V gives CDR1 SGHNT, CDR2 YYREEE (reference sequence). The CDR3 sequence: CASSPSGRGTDTQYF. In DNA, the CDR3 is TGTGCCAGCAGCCCTAGCGGGAGGGGCACAGATACGCAGTATTTT.

The chain is built from TRBV28 and TRBJ1-1; 8 positions match TRBD1. CDR3 length: 15 residues. Per germline, CDR1 MDHEN and CDR2 SYDVKM. Trimming removed 6 bases from V and 1 base from J; junction bases left unmatched: 7. The CDR3 bases are TGTGCCAGCAGAGACAGGGGCTGGGGGAACACTGAAGCTTTCTTT. Its translation is CASRDRGWGNTEAFF.

The rearrangement links TRBV5-8 to TRBJ1-1; D call uncertain. The CDR3 runs to 13 residues. V lost 0 bases and J lost 10, with 13 bases in between. In germline, CDR1 is SGHTS, CDR2 YDEGEE. In nucleotides, the CDR3 is TGTGCCAGCAGCTTGGCCCCGGGTGGTGGAGCTTTCTTT. Translated, it gives CASSLAPGGGAFF.

This clone was seen only a few times. The chain recombines TRBV5-1 with TRBJ2-3, with TRBD2 matching 10 bases. Germline values: CDR1 SGHRS, CDR2 YFSETQ. The CDR3 has 15 amino acids. Losses at the gene ends were 4 bases for V and 6 bases for J; bases not matched to a gene: 8. CDR3 DNA sequence: TGCGCCAGCAGCCCGCCGGGTAGCGGGGGGGATACGCAGTATTTT. It is translated as CASSPPGSGGDTQYF.

The V and J genes are TRBV5-1 and TRBJ2-3; D is perhaps TRBD2 (5 bases). Trimming took off 0 bases at V and 0 bases at J, with 11 bases between the two ends. Per germline, CDR1 SGHRS and CDR2 YFSETQ. The CDR3 length is 16 residues. This chain's CDR3 is CASSLAGDTSTDTQYF. CDR3 nucleotide sequence: TGCGCCAGCAGCTTGGCCGGGGATACTAGCACAGATACGCAGTATTTT.

The chain combines TRBV4-2 with TRBJ1-1; D uncertain. V was trimmed by 0 bases and J by 0 bases, leaving 8 bases between them. The CDR3 spans 15 residues. The germline gives CDR1 LGHNA, CDR2 YNFKEQ. In DNA, the CDR3 is TGTGCCAGCAGCCAAGATTTGGCGGTGAACACTGAAGCTTTCTTT. It is translated as CASSQDLAVNTEAFF.

The gene calls are TRBV7-3 and TRBJ2-1, with 12 bases aligning to TRBD1. Germline V lookup: CDR1 SGHTA, CDR2 FQGTGA. CDR3 length equals 16 residues. After removal of 5 bases from V and 10 bases from J, the junction contained 12 bases not matched to a gene. CDR3 loop: CASSPLPGQGAREQFF. In nucleotides, the CDR3 is TGTGCCAGCAGCCCTTTACCGGGACAGGGGGCGAGGGAGCAGTTCTTC.

The chain carries TRBV18 and TRBJ1-1; D is undetermined. The CDR3 covers 12 residues. Between the trimmed V and J ends, which lost 8 bases and 0 bases, there was a span of 7 bases. Germline V lookup: CDR1 KGHSH, CDR2 LQKENI. Written as DNA, the CDR3 is TGTGCCAGCAAAACAGTGAACACTGAAGCTTTCTTT. It yields the protein CASKTVNTEAFF. Drawing the rest from reference TRBV18 and TRBJ1-1, the complete variable domain is NAGVMQNPRHLVRRRGQEARLRCSPMKGHSHVYWYRQLPEEGLKFMVYLQKENIIDESGMPKERFSAEFPKEGPSILRIQQVVRGDSAAYFCASKTVNTEAFFGQGTRLTVV.

The chain couples TRBV5-4 to TRBJ2-3, with TRBD2 matching 11 bases. The CDR3 contains 16 residues. The germline CDR1 and CDR2 sequences are SGHNT and YYREEE (reference sequence). V trimming: 0 bases; J trimming: 1 base; junction bases outside the gene matches: 1. The CDR3 region is CASSLGLAGRTDTQYF. CDR3 DNA sequence: TGTGCCAGCAGCTTGGGACTAGCGGGGCGCACAGATACGCAGTATTTT. The full variable domain, rest sourced from reference TRBV5-4 and TRBJ2-3, is ETGVTQSPTHLIKTRGQQVTLRCSSQSGHNTVSWYQQALGQGPQFIFQYYREEENGRGNFPPRFSGLQFPNYSSELNVNALELDDSALYLCASSLGLAGRTDTQYFGPGTRLTVL.